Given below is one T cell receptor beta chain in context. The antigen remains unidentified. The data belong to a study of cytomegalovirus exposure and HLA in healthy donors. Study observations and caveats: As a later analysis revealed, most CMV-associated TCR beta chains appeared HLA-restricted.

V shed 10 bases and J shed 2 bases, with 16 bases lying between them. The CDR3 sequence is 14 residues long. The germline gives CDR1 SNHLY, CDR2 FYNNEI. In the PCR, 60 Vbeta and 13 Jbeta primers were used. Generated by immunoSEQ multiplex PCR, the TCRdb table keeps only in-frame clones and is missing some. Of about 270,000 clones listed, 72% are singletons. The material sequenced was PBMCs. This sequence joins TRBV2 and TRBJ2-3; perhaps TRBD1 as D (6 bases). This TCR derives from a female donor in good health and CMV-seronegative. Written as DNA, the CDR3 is TGTGCCATCCAGGGGAGTAGGGCCACAGATACGCAGTATTTT. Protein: CAIQGSRATDTQYF. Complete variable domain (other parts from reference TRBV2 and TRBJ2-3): EPEVTQTPSHQVTQMGQEVILRCVPISNHLYFYWYRQILGQKVEFLVSFYNNEISEKSEIFDDQFSVERPDGSNFTLKIRSTKLEDSAMYFCAIQGSRATDTQYFGPGTRLTVL.